Detailed here is one T cell receptor beta chain. This clone was seen once. Its antigen remains undetermined. There are no base qualities to consult, and no much larger clone falls within one base. Library construction relied on the immunoSEQ multiplex PCR assay. Here the immuneACCESS table is served through TCRdb, limited to in-frame sequences with V and J called. Missing clones are a known gap in these copies; in checked studies unresolved V genes cover under half, and the rest lacks a known reason. The sample includes about 53,000 clones, with around 83% observed a single time. Less than 6.5% of the sample belongs to the ten largest clones. According to the germline V gene (reference sequence), CDR1 reads SEHNR and CDR2 reads FQNEAQ. Compared with germline, V lacks 5 bases and J lacks 0 bases; bases without a gene match: 6. The CDR3 has 15 amino acids, counting the end cysteine and phenylalanine. Here the CDR3 DNA is all that survives: 45 bases in frame from base 1.

This sample is part of a study of technical replicates of blood from a handful of donors (dated 2017 in TCRdb). The sequenced material came from PBMCs. The source is a human donor in good health. Some clones in this sample may be carry-over from other donors' samples. Recombination joined TRBV7-9 with TRBJ1-1; TRBD1 lines up with 7 middle nucleotides. The bases read TGTGCCAGCAGCGACTACAGGGGTCTGAACACTGAAGCTTTCTTT. This codes for CASSDYRGLNTEAFF.